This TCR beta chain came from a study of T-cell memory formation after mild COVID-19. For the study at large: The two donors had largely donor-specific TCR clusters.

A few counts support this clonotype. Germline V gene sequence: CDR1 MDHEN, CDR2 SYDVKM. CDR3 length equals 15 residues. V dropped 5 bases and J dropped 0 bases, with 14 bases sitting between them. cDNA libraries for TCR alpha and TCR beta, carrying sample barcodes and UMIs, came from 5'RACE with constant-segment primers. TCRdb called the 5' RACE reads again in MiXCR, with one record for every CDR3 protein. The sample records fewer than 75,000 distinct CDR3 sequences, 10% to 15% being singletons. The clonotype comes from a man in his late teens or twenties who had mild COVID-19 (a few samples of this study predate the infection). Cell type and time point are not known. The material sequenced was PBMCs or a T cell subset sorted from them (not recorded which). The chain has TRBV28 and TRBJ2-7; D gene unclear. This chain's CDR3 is CASSQGHPLSYEQYV. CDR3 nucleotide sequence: TGTGCCAGCAGTCAAGGGCATCCTCTCTCCTACGAGCAGTACGTC.